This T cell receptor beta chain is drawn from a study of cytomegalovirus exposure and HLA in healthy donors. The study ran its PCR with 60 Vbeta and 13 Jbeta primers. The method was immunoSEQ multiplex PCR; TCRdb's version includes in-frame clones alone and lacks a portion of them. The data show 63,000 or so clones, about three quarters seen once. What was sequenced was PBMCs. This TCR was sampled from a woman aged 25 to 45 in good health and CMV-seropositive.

The CDR3 DNA is TGTGCCAGCAGCCCCTCCTCGCGGGTGGCCTACGAGCAGTACTTC. This translates into CASSPSSRVAYEQYF. The chain uses TRBV7-2 and TRBJ2-7, with D perhaps TRBD2 (5 bases). The CDR3 sequence is 15 residues long. The V end lost 5 bases, the J end lost 2 bases, and 16 bases lay between the germline ends. Germline V gives CDR1 SGHTA, CDR2 FQGNSA.